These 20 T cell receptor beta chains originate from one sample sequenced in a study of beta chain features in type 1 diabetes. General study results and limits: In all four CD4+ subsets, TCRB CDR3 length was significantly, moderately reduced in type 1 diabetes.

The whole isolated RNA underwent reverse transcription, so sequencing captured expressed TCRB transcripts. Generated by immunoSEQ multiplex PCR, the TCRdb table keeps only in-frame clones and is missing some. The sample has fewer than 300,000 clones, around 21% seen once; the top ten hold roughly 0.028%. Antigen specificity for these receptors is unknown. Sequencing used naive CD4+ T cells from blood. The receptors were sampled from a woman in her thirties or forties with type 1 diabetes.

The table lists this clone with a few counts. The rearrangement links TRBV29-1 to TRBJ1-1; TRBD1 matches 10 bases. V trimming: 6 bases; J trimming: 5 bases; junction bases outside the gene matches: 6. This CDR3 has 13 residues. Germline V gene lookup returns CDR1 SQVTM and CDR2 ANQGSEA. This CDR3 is CSVETGGYTEAFF. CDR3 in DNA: TGCAGCGTCGAGACAGGGGGCTATACTGAAGCTTTCTTT.

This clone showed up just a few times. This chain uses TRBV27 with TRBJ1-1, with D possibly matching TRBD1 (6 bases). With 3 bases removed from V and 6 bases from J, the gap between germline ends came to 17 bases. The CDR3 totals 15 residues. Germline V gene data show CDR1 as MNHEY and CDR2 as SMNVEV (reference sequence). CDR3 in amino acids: CASSLVAQGRPEAFF. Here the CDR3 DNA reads TGTGCCAGCAGTTTGGTAGCACAGGGACGTCCTGAAGCTTTCTTT.

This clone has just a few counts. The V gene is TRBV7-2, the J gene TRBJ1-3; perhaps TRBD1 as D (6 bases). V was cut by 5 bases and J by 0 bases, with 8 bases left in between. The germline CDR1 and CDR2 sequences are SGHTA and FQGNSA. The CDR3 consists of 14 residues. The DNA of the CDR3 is TGTGCCAGCAGCGTGGGGGCCTCTGGAAACACCATATATTTT. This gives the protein CASSVGASGNTIYF.

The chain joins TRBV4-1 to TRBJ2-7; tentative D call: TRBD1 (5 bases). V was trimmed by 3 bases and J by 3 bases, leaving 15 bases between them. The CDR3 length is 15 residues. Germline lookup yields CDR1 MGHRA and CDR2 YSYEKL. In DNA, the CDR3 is TGCGCCAGCAGCCACTCCGCGCAGACAGACTACGAGCAGTACTTC. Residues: CASSHSAQTDYEQYF.

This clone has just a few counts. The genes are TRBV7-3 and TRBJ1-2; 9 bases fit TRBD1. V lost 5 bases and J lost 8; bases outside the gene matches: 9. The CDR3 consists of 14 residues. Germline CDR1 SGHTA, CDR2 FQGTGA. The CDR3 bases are TGTGCCAGCAGCGCGGGACAGGGAGTAGGAGGCTACACCTTC. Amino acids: CASSAGQGVGGYTF.

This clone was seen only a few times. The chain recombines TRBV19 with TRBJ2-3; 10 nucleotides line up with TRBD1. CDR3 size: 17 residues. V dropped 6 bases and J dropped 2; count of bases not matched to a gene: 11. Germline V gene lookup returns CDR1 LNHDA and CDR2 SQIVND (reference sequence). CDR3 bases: TGTGCCAGTAGATCCCCCCCCGGGACAGGGGTCACAGATACGCAGTATTTT. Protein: CASRSPPGTGVTDTQYF.

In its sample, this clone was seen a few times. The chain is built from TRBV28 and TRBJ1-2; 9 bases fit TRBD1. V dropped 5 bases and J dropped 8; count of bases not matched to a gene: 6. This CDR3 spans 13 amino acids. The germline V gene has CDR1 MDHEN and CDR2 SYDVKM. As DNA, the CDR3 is TGTGCCAGCAGTCTACAGGGGGCGAGCGGCTACACCTTC. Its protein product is CASSLQGASGYTF.

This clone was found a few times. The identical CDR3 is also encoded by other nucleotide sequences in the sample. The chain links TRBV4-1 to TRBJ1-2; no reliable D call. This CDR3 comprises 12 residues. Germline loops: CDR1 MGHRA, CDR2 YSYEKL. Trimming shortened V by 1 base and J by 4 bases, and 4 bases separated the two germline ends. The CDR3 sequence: CASSQAGYGYTF. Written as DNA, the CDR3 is TGCGCCAGCAGCCAAGCGGGCTATGGCTACACCTTC.

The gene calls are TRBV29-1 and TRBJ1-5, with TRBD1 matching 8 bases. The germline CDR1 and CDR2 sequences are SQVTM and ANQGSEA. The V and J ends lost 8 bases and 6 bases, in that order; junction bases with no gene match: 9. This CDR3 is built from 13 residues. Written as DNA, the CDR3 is TGCAGCTCCCAGGACAGGGCGGGTCAGCCCCAGCATTTT. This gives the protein CSSQDRAGQPQHF.

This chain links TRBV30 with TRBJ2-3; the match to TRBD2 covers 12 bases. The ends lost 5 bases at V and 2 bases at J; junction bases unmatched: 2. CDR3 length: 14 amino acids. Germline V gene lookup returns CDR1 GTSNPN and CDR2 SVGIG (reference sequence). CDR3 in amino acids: CAWLAGGPTDTQYF. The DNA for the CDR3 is TGTGCCTGGCTAGCGGGAGGGCCCACAGATACGCAGTATTTT.

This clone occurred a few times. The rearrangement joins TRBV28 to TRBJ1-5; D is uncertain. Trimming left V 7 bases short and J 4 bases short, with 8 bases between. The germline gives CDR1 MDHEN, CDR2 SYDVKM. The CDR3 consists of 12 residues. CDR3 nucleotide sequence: TGTGCCAGCAACCGGGAGAATCAGCCCCAGCATTTT. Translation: CASNRENQPQHF.

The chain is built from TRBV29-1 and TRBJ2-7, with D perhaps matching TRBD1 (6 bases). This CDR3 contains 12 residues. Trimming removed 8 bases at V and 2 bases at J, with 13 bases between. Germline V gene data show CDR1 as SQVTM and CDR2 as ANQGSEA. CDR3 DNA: TGCAGCACGCGACAGGATACCTACGAGCAGTACTTC. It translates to CSTRQDTYEQYF.

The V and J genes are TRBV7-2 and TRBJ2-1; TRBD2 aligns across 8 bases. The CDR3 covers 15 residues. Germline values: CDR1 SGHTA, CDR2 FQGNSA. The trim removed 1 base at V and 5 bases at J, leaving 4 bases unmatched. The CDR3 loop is CASSLVRGADNEQFF. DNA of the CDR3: TGTGCCAGCAGCTTAGTGCGGGGGGCCGACAATGAGCAGTTCTTC.

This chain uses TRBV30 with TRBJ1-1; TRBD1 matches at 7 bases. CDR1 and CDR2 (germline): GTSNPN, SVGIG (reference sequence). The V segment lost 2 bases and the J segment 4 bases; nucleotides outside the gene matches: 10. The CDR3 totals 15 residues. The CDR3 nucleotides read TGTGCCTGGAGTTCCGACCTCGACAGGGCCACTGAAGCTTTCTTT. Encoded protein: CAWSSDLDRATEAFF.

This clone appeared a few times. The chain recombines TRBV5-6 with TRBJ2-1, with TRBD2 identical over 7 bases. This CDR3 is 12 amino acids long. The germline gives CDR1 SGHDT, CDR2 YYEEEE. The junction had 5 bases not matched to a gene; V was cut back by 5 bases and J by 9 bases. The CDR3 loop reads CASSRSGVEQFF. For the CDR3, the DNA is TGTGCCAGCAGTCGGAGCGGGGTTGAGCAGTTCTTC.

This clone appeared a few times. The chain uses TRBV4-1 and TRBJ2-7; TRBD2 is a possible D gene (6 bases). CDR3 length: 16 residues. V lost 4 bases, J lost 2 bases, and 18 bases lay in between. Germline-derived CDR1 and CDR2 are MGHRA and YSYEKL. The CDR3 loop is CASSLLQEGLTYEQYF. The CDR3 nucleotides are TGCGCCAGCAGCCTCTTACAGGAGGGTCTAACCTACGAGCAGTACTTC.

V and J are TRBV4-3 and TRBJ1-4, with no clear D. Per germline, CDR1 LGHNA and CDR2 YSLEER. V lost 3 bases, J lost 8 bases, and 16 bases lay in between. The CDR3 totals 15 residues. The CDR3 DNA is TGCGCCAGCAGCCAGGATGCCCAGCGAAACGAAAAACTGTTTTTT. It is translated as CASSQDAQRNEKLFF.

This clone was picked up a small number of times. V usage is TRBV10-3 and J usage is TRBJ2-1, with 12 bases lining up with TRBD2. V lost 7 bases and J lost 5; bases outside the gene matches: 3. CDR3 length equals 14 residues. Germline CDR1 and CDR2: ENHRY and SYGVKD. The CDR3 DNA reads TGTGCCATCATGCTAGCGGGAGGGAACAATGAGCAGTTCTTC. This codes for CAIMLAGGNNEQFF.

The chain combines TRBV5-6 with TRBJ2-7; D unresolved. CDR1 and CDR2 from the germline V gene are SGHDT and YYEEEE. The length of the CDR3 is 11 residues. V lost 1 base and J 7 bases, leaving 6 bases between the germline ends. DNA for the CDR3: TGTGCCAGCAGCTTGCTGCGGGAGCAGTACTTC. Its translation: CASSLLREQYF. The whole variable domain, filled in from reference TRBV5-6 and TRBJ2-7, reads DAGVTQSPTHLIKTRGQQVTLRCSPKSGHDTVSWYQQALGQGPQFIFQYYEEEERQRGNFPDRFSGHQFPNYSSELNVNALLLGDSALYLCASSLLREQYFGPGTRLTVT.

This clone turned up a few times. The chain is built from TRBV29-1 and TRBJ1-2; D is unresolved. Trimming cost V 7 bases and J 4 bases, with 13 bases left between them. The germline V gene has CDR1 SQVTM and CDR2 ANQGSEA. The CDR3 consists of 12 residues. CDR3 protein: CSAMAVIYGYTF. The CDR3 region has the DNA TGCAGCGCAATGGCGGTCATCTATGGCTACACCTTC.